This entry lists 26 T cell receptor beta chains sequenced from one sample in a study of beta chain features in type 1 diabetes. Overall study results and limits: Researchers report that Type 1 diabetes patients had moderately but significantly shorter TCRB CDR3s across all four CD4+ subsets.

Reverse transcribing all isolated RNA meant expressed TCRB transcripts were sequenced. Sequencing was performed with immunoSEQ multiplex PCR; in TCRdb, only in-frame clones are kept and a portion is missing. This sample yields about 370,000 clones, of which over 9% are seen a single time; 0.55% to 0.75% belongs to the top ten. No antigen is known for these receptors. The specimen was central memory CD4+ T cells from blood. Receptors were obtained from a man aged 25-40 years with type 1 diabetes.

This clone was picked up a small number of times. A much larger clonotype is one base distant, so this may be a read error. The chain has TRBV6-1 and TRBJ1-5, with D maybe TRBD1 (6 bases). The germline gives CDR1 MNHNS, CDR2 SASEGT. This CDR3 region has 12 residues. V was pared by 5 bases and J by 5 bases, with 7 bases between. In nucleotides, the CDR3 is TGTGCCAGCAGTCAGGGGTATCAGCCCCAGCATTTT. The encoded protein is CASSQGYQPQHF.

This clone turned up a few times. The rearrangement uses TRBV5-1 and TRBJ1-2; TRBD1 aligns across 9 bases. CDR3 length equals 15 residues. With V trimmed by 4 bases and J by 6 bases, 10 bases remained unmatched. The germline V gene has CDR1 SGHRS and CDR2 YFSETQ. CDR3 loop: CASSRTGQGGDGYTF. In nucleotides, the CDR3 is TGCGCCAGCAGCCGGACGGGACAGGGTGGTGATGGCTACACCTTC.

In its sample, this clone was seen a few times. The V and J genes are TRBV6-1 and TRBJ2-5; a weak D match, TRBD2 (5 bases). Deletions cut 0 bases from V and 0 bases from J, with 11 bases between. CDR3 length equals 16 residues. Germline values: CDR1 MNHNS, CDR2 SASEGT. CDR3 nucleotides: TGTGCCAGCAGTGAAGCGGAGCGGAGTAACCAAGAGACCCAGTACTTC. This sequence encodes CASSEAERSNQETQYF.

The rearrangement links TRBV5-5 to TRBJ2-1, with 8 positions matching TRBD2. V shed 4 bases and J 12 bases; nucleotides not matched to a gene: 21. CDR1 SGHKS and CDR2 YYEKEE come from the germline V gene (reference sequence). The CDR3 runs 17 residues. Here the CDR3 reads CASSQDWSGRTPFGQFF. CDR3 in DNA: TGTGCCAGCAGCCAAGACTGGAGCGGGAGAACCCCTTTCGGGCAGTTCTTC.

Regarding this clone: Given a much more abundant clone one base away, this may be a read error. The same CDR3 also results from other DNA sequences found in this sample. The rearrangement joins TRBV5-1 to TRBJ2-7; D unresolved. The V end was cut by 0 bases, the J end by 2 bases, with 6 bases between. There are 13 residues in the CDR3. Germline V CDR1 and CDR2: SGHRS, YFSETQ. The chain's CDR3 is CASSLGYTYEQYF. CDR3 DNA: TGCGCCAGCAGCTTGGGCTATACCTACGAGCAGTACTTC.

Notes on this clone: This sample includes further DNA sequences coding for the same CDR3. The CDR3 DNA follows: TGTGCCAGCAGCCTAGGGGGTGCCAGCTCCTACAATGAGCAGTTCTTC. Translated: CASSLGGASSYNEQFF. The V gene is TRBV7-2, the J gene TRBJ2-1, with D tentatively TRBD1 (6 bases). V shed 5 bases and J shed 0 bases, with 14 bases lying between them. The CDR3 is 16 amino acids. Germline values: CDR1 SGHTA, CDR2 FQGNSA.

The rearrangement links TRBV11-3 to TRBJ2-5, with 7 bases identical to TRBD2. The CDR3 is 15 residues long. CDR1 and CDR2 (germline): SGHNT, YENEEA. With V trimmed by 5 bases and J by 5 bases, 11 bases remained unmatched. The CDR3 protein is CASSLGEGKGETQYF. As DNA, the CDR3 is TGTGCCAGCAGCCTTGGGGAGGGGAAGGGTGAGACCCAGTACTTC.

This clone occurred a few times. The chain's CDR3 is CASSSQSSGNTIYF. CDR3 nucleotides: TGTGCCAGCAGCTCGCAAAGCTCTGGAAACACCATATATTTT. The rearrangement uses TRBV5-4 and TRBJ1-3; the D is unclear. Germline V CDR1 and CDR2: SGHNT, YYREEE (reference sequence). The CDR3 contains 14 residues. V was pared by 3 bases and J by 0 bases, with 7 bases between.

This clone was recorded many times. The V gene is TRBV28, the J gene TRBJ1-2, with D hard to call. The CDR3 runs 14 residues. Germline-derived CDR1 and CDR2 are MDHEN and SYDVKM. V was cut by 4 bases and J by 4 bases, with 13 bases left in between. The CDR3 loop is CASSSGADRYGYTF. In DNA form, the CDR3 reads TGTGCCAGCAGTTCTGGTGCCGACCGCTATGGCTACACCTTC.

This clone was picked up many times. The chain combines TRBV18 with TRBJ2-1; 7 bases agree with TRBD2. The V gene end was trimmed by 3 bases and the J gene end by 6 bases; junction bases not matched to a gene: 8. The CDR3 extends over 15 amino acids. Germline lookup yields CDR1 KGHSH and CDR2 LQKENI. As DNA, the CDR3 is TGTGCCAGCTCACCTCTAGCGGTCCACACCAATGAGCAGTTCTTC. Its translation is CASSPLAVHTNEQFF.

This chain uses TRBV6-7 with TRBJ1-5; D gene ambiguous. TRBV6-7 carries the ORF label, with uncertain function. The germline V and J ends were trimmed by 2 bases and 0 bases, with 8 bases remaining between them. This CDR3 comprises 15 residues. CDR3 sequence (DNA): TGTGCCAGCAGTTACGAGGTTTATAGCAATCAGCCCCAGCATTTT. It is translated as CASSYEVYSNQPQHF.

For this clone: A far larger clone lies a single base away; this is likely a read error. The rearrangement joins TRBV7-2 to TRBJ1-1; D not certain. V was trimmed by 6 bases and J by 7 bases, leaving 9 bases between them. Germline lookup yields CDR1 SGHTA and CDR2 FQGNSA. This CDR3 comprises 11 residues. Here the CDR3 DNA reads TGTGCCAGCAGAATAGGGCTTGAAGCTTTCTTT. Translating it yields CASRIGLEAFF.

This clone was detected a few times. V is TRBV28 and J is TRBJ1-4; 9 bases line up with TRBD1. With V trimmed by 3 bases and J by 9 bases, 5 bases remained unmatched. Germline lookup yields CDR1 MDHEN and CDR2 SYDVKM. The CDR3 spans 14 residues. CDR3 region: CASSFPGQGKKLFF. For the CDR3, the DNA is TGTGCCAGCAGTTTCCCGGGACAGGGAAAAAAACTGTTTTTT.

This clone has more than one count but fewer than ten. The chain employs TRBV29-1 and TRBJ1-1; D not resolved. Trimming removed 0 bases from V and 1 base from J, with 6 bases in between. Germline assignment: CDR1 SQVTM and CDR2 ANQGSEA. This CDR3 has 13 residues. The CDR3 sequence: CSVEDPKNTEAFF. CDR3 bases: TGCAGCGTTGAAGATCCCAAGAACACTGAAGCTTTCTTT.

This chain connects TRBV6-5 to TRBJ2-5; tentatively, D is TRBD1 (6 bases). The CDR3 spans 15 residues. The V and J ends lost 2 bases and 1 base respectively, with 11 bases between them. The germline V gene has CDR1 MNHEY and CDR2 SVGAGI. As DNA, the CDR3 is TGTGCCAGCAGTTACAGGGGGACGTTCCAAGAGACCCAGTACTTC. It encodes CASSYRGTFQETQYF.

This clone appeared a few times. V is TRBV9 and J is TRBJ2-2; a possible D gene is TRBD2 (6 bases). Trimming pared 0 bases from V and 2 bases from J, leaving 14 bases between. Germline CDR1 SGDLS, CDR2 YYNGEE. The CDR3 consists of 17 residues. CDR3 loop: CASSVGSSAINTGELFF. CDR3 coding DNA: TGTGCCAGCAGCGTAGGATCTAGCGCAATAAACACCGGGGAGCTGTTTTTT.

The rearrangement joins TRBV4-1 to TRBJ2-7; TRBD1 matches 9 bases. Per germline, CDR1 MGHRA and CDR2 YSYEKL. The CDR3 runs 16 residues. The junction had 6 bases not matched to a gene; V was cut back by 3 bases and J by 0 bases. CDR3 DNA sequence: TGCGCCAGCAGCCATGGACAGGGGCTTGCCTCCTACGAGCAGTACTTC. Translated: CASSHGQGLASYEQYF.

This rearrangement joins TRBV7-8 to TRBJ2-5; TRBD1 or TRBD2 may be the D gene (6 bases each). The V and J ends lost 6 bases and 5 bases respectively, with 22 bases between them. The CDR3 is made up of 16 amino acids. CDR1 SGHVS and CDR2 FQNEAQ come from the germline V gene. The CDR3 protein is CASRLTAPGAAETQYF. CDR3 nucleotides: TGTGCCAGCAGGCTTACGGCCCCGGGGGCGGCGGAGACCCAGTACTTC.

This clone was found a few times. The V gene is TRBV27, the J gene TRBJ2-2; possibly TRBD1 for D (6 bases). The CDR3 runs 16 residues. In germline, CDR1 is MNHEY, CDR2 SMNVEV (reference sequence). Trimming removed 4 bases at V and 6 bases at J, with 18 bases between. The CDR3 nucleotides read TGTGCCAGCAGTTCACTGGGGCAGGGGATGTCCGGGGAGCTGTTTTTT. Translating it yields CASSSLGQGMSGELFF.

The chain employs TRBV29-1 and TRBJ1-2; D not certain. The V end lost 6 bases, the J end lost 8 bases, and 19 bases lay between the germline ends. Germline V gene lookup returns CDR1 SQVTM and CDR2 ANQGSEA. This CDR3 comprises 13 residues. The DNA of the CDR3 is TGCAGCGTGGATCCCGGTTTAACTATGGGCTACACCTTC. It specifies CSVDPGLTMGYTF. Full variable domain (outside the CDR3, taken from reference TRBV29-1 and TRBJ1-2): SAVISQKPSRDICQRGTSLTIQCQVDSQVTMMFWYRQQPGQSLTLIATANQGSEATYESGFVIDKFPISRPNLTFSTLTVSNMSPEDSSIYLCSVDPGLTMGYTFGSGTRLTVV.

This clone was counted many times. The rearrangement uses TRBV7-3 and TRBJ2-1; tentative D call: TRBD2 (5 bases). The length of the CDR3 is 14 residues. Trimming took 3 bases from V and 8 from J, leaving 14 bases between them. Per germline, CDR1 SGHTA and CDR2 FQGTGA. The CDR3 coding sequence is TGTGCCAGCAGCTTTAATTACGCCGGGGATGAGCAGTTCTTC. Translating it yields CASSFNYAGDEQFF. Variable domain in full (rest from reference TRBV7-3 and TRBJ2-1): GAGVSQTPSNKVTEKGKYVELRCDPISGHTALYWYRQSLGQGPEFLIYFQGTGAADDSGLPNDRFFAVRPEGSVSTLKIQRTERGDSAVYLCASSFNYAGDEQFFGPGTRLTVL.

The chain uses TRBV21-1 and TRBJ2-7; the D call of TRBD2 is as the table states it, not checked on the DNA. TRBV21-1 constitutes a pseudogene. The CDR3 runs 12 residues. The DNA for the CDR3 is TGTGCCAGCGGGACTAGCGGCTACGAGCAGTACTTC. Its protein product is CASGTSGYEQYF.

This clone was detected ten times or more. V and J are TRBV9 and TRBJ2-7, with D possibly TRBD1 on 6 matching bases. The CDR3 is 15 amino acids. Trimming left V 4 bases short and J 2 bases short, with 16 bases between. Germline loops: CDR1 SGDLS, CDR2 YYNGEE. The CDR3 sequence: CASSTEGHSAYEQYF. In DNA, the CDR3 is TGTGCCAGCAGCACCGAGGGACATTCAGCCTACGAGCAGTACTTC.

This clone occurred a few times. This sequence joins TRBV11-2 and TRBJ2-5, with D unclear. The ends were cut back, 4 bases at V and 5 bases at J, with 14 bases in the middle. Germline V gene lookup returns CDR1 SGHAT and CDR2 FQNNGV. CDR3 length: 14 residues. The CDR3 DNA reads as TGTGCCAGCAGCTCCCTTCTCGTGAGGGAGACCCAGTACTTC. Translating it yields CASSSLLVRETQYF.

This clone appeared a few times. The chain links TRBV7-2 to TRBJ2-7, with 7 bases that match TRBD2. After removal of 5 bases from V and 3 bases from J, the junction contained 7 bases not matched to a gene. The CDR3 covers 14 residues. Germline assignment: CDR1 SGHTA and CDR2 FQGNSA. This CDR3 is CASSLGGGGYEQYF. The CDR3 nucleotides are TGTGCCAGCAGCCTCGGCGGGGGTGGCTACGAGCAGTACTTC.

CDR3 protein: CASSIAGTAFYEQYF. CDR3 nucleotide sequence: TGTGCCAGTAGTATAGCCGGGACAGCATTCTACGAGCAGTACTTC. This chain links TRBV19 with TRBJ2-7; 7 bases are a match to TRBD1. In germline, CDR1 is LNHDA, CDR2 SQIVND (reference sequence). The CDR3 runs 15 residues. V was pared by 1 base and J by 3 bases, with 6 bases of the junction left unmatched.